The clone carrying this T cell receptor beta chain was detected once. CDR1 and CDR2 from the germline V gene are SGHTA and FQGTGA. This CDR3 region has 18 residues. Trimming took off 0 bases at V and 5 bases at J, with 23 bases between the two ends. Vbeta (60) and Jbeta (13) primers were used in the PCR. Using immunoSEQ multiplex PCR, the repertoire was profiled, and TCRdb retains in-frame clones only, with some absent. The sample contains 100,000 or so clones, around four fifths of which appear only once. The data are from a study of cytomegalovirus exposure and HLA in healthy donors. This clonotype was sampled from a man in his forties in good health and CMV-seronegative. The sequencing sample was made of PBMCs. The chain joins TRBV7-3 to TRBJ2-7, with a weak D call TRBD1 (6 bases). For the CDR3, the DNA is TGTGCCAGCAGCTTAACCCAAGGGGATGACAGGCCGCTTAACGAGCAGTACTTC. Translation: CASSLTQGDDRPLNEQYF.